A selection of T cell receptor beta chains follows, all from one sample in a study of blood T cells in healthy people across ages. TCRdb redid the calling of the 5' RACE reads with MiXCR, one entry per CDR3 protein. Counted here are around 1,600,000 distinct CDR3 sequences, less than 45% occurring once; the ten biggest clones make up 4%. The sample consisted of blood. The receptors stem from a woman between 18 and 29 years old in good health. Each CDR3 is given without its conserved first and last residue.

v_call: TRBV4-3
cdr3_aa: ASSQSGANTEAF

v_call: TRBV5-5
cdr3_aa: ASSLRQPYEQY

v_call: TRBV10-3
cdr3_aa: AISEGDRVSYEQY

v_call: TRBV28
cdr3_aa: ASSPALGGNQPQH

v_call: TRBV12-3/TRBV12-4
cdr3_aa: ASSLLEGRSPLH

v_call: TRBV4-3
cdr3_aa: ASSQDTAGGFNEQF

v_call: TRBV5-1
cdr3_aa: ASSPGTGGIGQNIQY

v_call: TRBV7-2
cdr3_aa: ASSSRRTSGSSTDTQY

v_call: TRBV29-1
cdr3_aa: SVEDGRDEQY

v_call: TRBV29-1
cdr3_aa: SVEWGNTEAF

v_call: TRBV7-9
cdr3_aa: ASSWDGTSTDTQY

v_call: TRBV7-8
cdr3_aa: ASTQPQH

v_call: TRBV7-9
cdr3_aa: ASSLGTSPQGQF

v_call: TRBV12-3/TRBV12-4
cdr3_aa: ASSLDTGSYFYEQY

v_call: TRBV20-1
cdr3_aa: SAPRLAGVDETQY

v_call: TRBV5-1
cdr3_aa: ASSLEDSVNQPQH

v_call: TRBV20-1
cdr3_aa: SATSGEDQPQH

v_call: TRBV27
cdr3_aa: ASRRGTDLYEQY

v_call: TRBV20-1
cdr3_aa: SARATGQGSTDTQY

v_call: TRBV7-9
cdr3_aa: ASTLGTGSYNEQF

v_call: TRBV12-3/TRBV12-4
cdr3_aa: ASRQGLASTDTQY

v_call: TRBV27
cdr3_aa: ASSLSRDGPYEQY

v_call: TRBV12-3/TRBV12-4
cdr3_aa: ASSNHRTSGGRGNEQF

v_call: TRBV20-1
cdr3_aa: SALRQGHEQF

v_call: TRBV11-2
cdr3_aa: ASSLYPTLTGVVEAF

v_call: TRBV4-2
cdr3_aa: ASSQGPDEQF

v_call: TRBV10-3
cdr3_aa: AASGLADNEQF

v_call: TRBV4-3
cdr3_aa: ASSQNPPGQGGQPQH

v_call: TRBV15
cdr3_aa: ATSSYWGNEQF

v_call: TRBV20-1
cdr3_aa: SAHPQAGAFSYEQY

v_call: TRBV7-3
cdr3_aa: ASSFRDTYNEQF

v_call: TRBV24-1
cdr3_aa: ATSDWTSGETQY

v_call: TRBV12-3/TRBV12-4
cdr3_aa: ASILTGDTEAF

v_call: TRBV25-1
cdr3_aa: ASSEYPRGEGTEAF

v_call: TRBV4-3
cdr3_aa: ASSQNTRETQY

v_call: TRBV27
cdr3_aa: ASSLSDNSYEQY

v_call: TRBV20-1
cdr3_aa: SARDKGPRVSYEQY

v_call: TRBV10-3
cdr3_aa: AISGSSYGYT

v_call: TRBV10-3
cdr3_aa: TISDIQGVNTGAF

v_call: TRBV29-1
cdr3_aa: SVLGRSPHTDTQY

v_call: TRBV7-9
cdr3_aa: ASSDQDNYEQY

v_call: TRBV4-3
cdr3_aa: ASSQESNINENYGYT

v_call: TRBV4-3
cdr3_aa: ASSLLQRSYGYT

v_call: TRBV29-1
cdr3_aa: SVDHGREAF

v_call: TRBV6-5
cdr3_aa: ACQEPNKNIQY

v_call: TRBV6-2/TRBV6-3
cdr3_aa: ASTLGPSEQY

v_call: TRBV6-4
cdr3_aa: ASSDVGQEPHEQF

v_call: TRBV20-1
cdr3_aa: SAKLRGWSEKLF

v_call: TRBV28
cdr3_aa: ASSSHDRGGYGYT

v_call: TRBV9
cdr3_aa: ASSVVGINEQY

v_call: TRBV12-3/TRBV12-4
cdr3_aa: ASSLLGGRVAGELF

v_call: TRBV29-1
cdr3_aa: SVRETLAKNIQY

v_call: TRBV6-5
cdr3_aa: ASSSDRGQYNEQF